What follows are 20 T cell receptor beta chains derived from one specimen sequenced in a study of T-cell reconstitution after alpha-beta-depleted transplantation in children. It was with unique molecular identifiers that the TCRbeta library was prepared. TCRdb redid the calling of the PCR reads with MiXCR, one entry per CDR3 protein. The top ten clones hold 14% of a sample with fewer than 550,000 distinct CDR3 sequences, over 9.5% of them seen once. The sequencing here drew on PBMCs, mostly from graft donor cells, taken 180 days after TCRalphabeta/CD19-depleted stem cell transplant. These receptors all come from a female patient younger than 10 who had a stem cell transplant for aplastic anemia, so the T cells may come from the graft donor.

The rearrangement uses TRBV10-3 and TRBJ2-1; D perhaps matches TRBD2 (5 bases). V gave up 7 bases and J gave up 6 bases, with 10 bases separating them. Germline loops: CDR1 ENHRY, CDR2 SYGVKD. The CDR3 spans 12 residues. Here the CDR3 DNA reads TGTGCCATCAAACTAGGGAGCAATGAGCAGTTCTTC. Amino acids: CAIKLGSNEQFF.

There are a few counts of this clonotype. The chain combines TRBV27 with TRBJ2-5; tentatively, D is TRBD1 (6 bases). Germline CDR1 MNHEY, CDR2 SMNVEV (reference sequence). The CDR3 is made up of 13 amino acids. Trimming took 2 bases from V and 3 from J, leaving 7 bases between them. The DNA of the CDR3 is TGTGCCAGCAGTTTAACAGGGAAAGAGACCCAGTACTTC. This gives the protein CASSLTGKETQYF.

This chain links TRBV5-1 with TRBJ2-7, with a tentative D call TRBD2 (7 bases). This CDR3 is 16 amino acids long. CDR1 is SGHRS, CDR2 YFSETQ, per germline. The V and J ends lost 4 bases and 5 bases respectively, with 22 bases between them. The DNA for the CDR3 is TGCGCCAGCAGCCCGTGGAGGGGGAGGGCCGTCCACGAGCAGTACTTC. Translation: CASSPWRGRAVHEQYF.

This clonotype has only a few counts. V usage is TRBV9 and J usage is TRBJ1-4; D is unclear. Germline V gives CDR1 SGDLS, CDR2 YYNGEE. V was cut by 0 bases and J by 4 bases, with 7 bases left in between. The CDR3 runs to 14 residues. The CDR3 DNA reads as TGTGCCAGCAGCGTAGGGGCGTTTAATGAAAAACTGTTTTTT. Translated, it gives CASSVGAFNEKLFF.

In this sample, this clonotype turned up a few times. This CDR3 reads CASRYIDFSTDTQYF. CDR3 in DNA: TGTGCCAGTCGTTATATCGACTTTTCTACAGATACGCAGTATTTT. V gene TRBV6-6 combines with J gene TRBJ2-3; unclear D gene. CDR3 length: 15 residues. The germline V gene encodes CDR1 MNHNY and CDR2 SVGAGI (reference sequence). The V end lost 9 bases, the J end lost 3 bases, and 19 bases lay between the germline ends.

The sample holds a few counts of this clonotype. This chain links TRBV6-2 or TRBV6-3 with TRBJ2-7, with 12 bases matching TRBD2. This CDR3 is 14 amino acids long. Germline V gene data show CDR1 as MNHEY and CDR2 as SVGEGT. V was clipped by 5 bases and J by 6 bases; unmatched bases: 5. CDR3 coding DNA: TGTGCCAGCAGTCTAGCGGGAGGGCCAACCGAGCAGTACTTC. It encodes CASSLAGGPTEQYF.

The chain combines TRBV12-3 or TRBV12-4 with TRBJ1-2; D is undetermined. The V end lost 6 bases, the J end lost 5 bases, and 7 bases lay between the germline ends. The CDR3 has 11 amino acids. This CDR3 reads CASRQAYGYTF. CDR3 nucleotides: TGTGCCAGCAGGCAGGCTTATGGCTACACCTTC.

This clonotype has only a few counts. This chain links TRBV11-2 with TRBJ2-6, with a possible D match to TRBD1 (6 bases). V lost 4 bases, J lost 4 bases, and 23 bases lay in between. From germline, CDR1 is SGHAT and CDR2 FQNNGV. There are 19 residues in the CDR3. The CDR3: CASSSHSGAWSSGANVLTF. CDR3 DNA: TGTGCCAGCAGCTCCCACTCAGGGGCCTGGAGCTCCGGGGCCAACGTCCTGACTTTC.

This clonotype was counted between two and nine times. V gene TRBV20-1 combines with J gene TRBJ2-1; possibly TRBD2 for D (6 bases). The CDR3 length is 14 residues. V dropped 3 bases and J dropped 3 bases, with 12 bases sitting between them. CDR1 is DFQATT and CDR2 is SNEGSKA in the germline V gene (reference sequence). The CDR3 loop is CSASGRSGYNEQFF. CDR3 sequence (DNA): TGCAGTGCTAGCGGGAGATCGGGCTACAATGAGCAGTTCTTC.

This clonotype occurred many times. CDR3 bases: TGCAGCGTTGGCGCTAGCGGGAGGGGGAATGAGCAGTTCTTC. Encoded protein: CSVGASGRGNEQFF. The rearrangement uses TRBV29-1 and TRBJ2-1; 12 positions agree with TRBD2. This CDR3 contains 14 residues. V shed 4 bases, J shed 7 bases, and the junction held 5 bases outside the gene matches. From germline, CDR1 is SQVTM and CDR2 ANQGSEA.

A note on this clonotype: Possible read error: a much larger clone is one base away. V and J are TRBV5-1 and TRBJ2-7; tentative D call: TRBD1 (6 bases). Germline V CDR1 and CDR2: SGHRS, YFSETQ. The CDR3 sequence is 14 residues long. CDR3 residues: CAGSLSPGAYEQYV. The DNA of the CDR3 is TGCGCCGGCAGCTTGTCCCCAGGGGCGTACGAGCAGTACGTC.

Details on this clonotype: This may come from a read error, since a much larger clone is one base off. This chain uses TRBV5-4 with TRBJ2-6, with TRBD1 identical over 8 bases. CDR3 length: 15 residues. The germline V gene encodes CDR1 SGHNT and CDR2 YYREEE (reference sequence). The CDR3 is CPSSWTGPGANVLTF. As DNA, the CDR3 is TGTCCCAGCAGCTGGACAGGGCCTGGGGCCAACGTCCTGACTTTC.

This clonotype was picked up a small number of times. The V gene is TRBV4-1, the J gene TRBJ2-5, with D unclear. CDR1 is MGHRA, CDR2 YSYEKL, per germline. The CDR3 length is 15 residues. V lost 1 base and J 3 bases, leaving 12 bases between the germline ends. The CDR3 DNA is TGCGCCAGCAGCCAAGGGACCTTTGCCGAAGAGACCCAGTACTTC. Translated, it gives CASSQGTFAEETQYF.

The J gene is TRBJ2-7, the V gene TRBV7-6; 9 bases are a match to TRBD1. The germline V gene encodes CDR1 SGHVS and CDR2 FNYEAQ. V lost 4 bases and J lost 2; bases outside the gene matches: 9. The CDR3 covers 16 residues. The CDR3 region is CASSSPSGQGPYEQYF. As DNA, the CDR3 is TGTGCCAGCAGCTCCCCTTCGGGACAGGGACCCTACGAGCAGTACTTC. The full variable domain, with the rest looked up from reference TRBV7-6 and TRBJ2-7, is GAGVSQSPRYKVTKRGQDVALRCDPISGHVSLYWYRQALGQGPEFLTYFNYEAQQDKSGLPNDRFSAERPEGSISTLTIQRTEQRDSAMYRCASSSPSGQGPYEQYFGPGTRLTVT.

V and J are TRBV6-1 and TRBJ1-2; tentative D call: TRBD1 (5 bases). The ends were cut back, 8 bases at V and 5 bases at J, with 18 bases in the middle. CDR3 length: 14 residues. Germline V gene data show CDR1 as MNHNS and CDR2 as SASEGT. The CDR3 protein is CASRKSGIGYGYTF. CDR3 bases: TGTGCCAGCCGTAAATCAGGGATCGGGTATGGCTACACCTTC.

The V gene is TRBV4-3, the J gene TRBJ2-3, with D hard to call. The CDR3 loop spans 15 amino acids. Germline-derived CDR1 and CDR2 are LGHNA and YSLEER. Trimming shortened V by 8 bases and J by 0 bases, and 15 bases separated the two germline ends. The CDR3 nucleotides read TGCGCCAGCCGCCGTGGCACAGTTAGCACAGATACGCAGTATTTT. This gives the protein CASRRGTVSTDTQYF.

V is TRBV14 and J is TRBJ2-1, with D unclear. This CDR3 contains 15 residues. The V end lost 3 bases, the J end lost 1 base, and 10 bases lay between the germline ends. CDR1 SGHDN and CDR2 FVKESK come from the germline V gene. The CDR3 region is CASSHAGLSYNEQFF. The CDR3 DNA reads TGTGCCAGCAGCCACGCAGGATTGTCCTACAATGAGCAGTTCTTC.

This clonotype was counted a few times. The CDR3, as DNA: TGTGCCAGCAGCCAGGGGTGGGACATTCAGTACTTC. Its protein product is CASSQGWDIQYF. This chain joins TRBV7-9 and TRBJ2-4; maybe TRBD1 (6 bases). V dropped 5 bases and J dropped 8 bases, with 10 bases sitting between them. Germline V gene data show CDR1 as SEHNR and CDR2 as FQNEAQ (reference sequence). This CDR3 is built from 12 residues.

This clonotype was counted at least ten times. This chain connects TRBV7-9 to TRBJ2-1; TRBD2 aligns across 9 bases. Germline values: CDR1 SEHNR, CDR2 FQNEAQ (reference sequence). The CDR3 runs 14 residues. V lost 5 bases, J lost 6 bases, and 5 bases stayed unmatched. CDR3 DNA: TGTGCCAGCAGCCCCGGGACTAGCCTCAATGAGCAGTTCTTC. This gives the protein CASSPGTSLNEQFF.

The rearrangement links TRBV7-3 to TRBJ1-6; TRBD1 is a possible D gene (5 bases). The CDR3 covers 16 residues. Germline V gene sequence: CDR1 SGHTA, CDR2 FQGTGA. V was pared by 5 bases and J by 5 bases, with 16 bases between. CDR3: CASSLQGGGNNSPLHF. In DNA, the CDR3 is TGTGCCAGCAGCCTGCAGGGAGGAGGGAATAATTCACCCCTCCACTTT.